What follows is one T cell receptor beta chain and its context. Its antigen remains unknown. The data were taken from a study of T cell responses to AZD1222 COVID-19 vaccine. Study results and limitations: Distributed over spike, vaccine-associated CD4 TCRs predominated at 160-218 and 743-854. Repertoires were collected only later (after the peak T cell response had occurred). Increased Spike-specific TCR breadth and depth were observed after two AZD1222 doses.

Assay: immunoSEQ multiplex PCR; the TCRdb copy retains only in-frame clones and omits some. The sample holds more than 95,000 clones, 88% seen once. The clonotype was recovered from an adult in good health. The specimen was peripheral blood, collected on day 0 of AZD1222 vaccination.

The CDR3 DNA sequence: TGTGCCAGCAGTGAAACGGACACTGAAGCTTTCTTT. Its protein is CASSETDTEAFF. The gene calls are TRBV6-1 and TRBJ1-1, with unresolved D. CDR1 is MNHNS and CDR2 is SASEGT in the germline V gene. The germline V and J ends were trimmed by 2 bases and 3 bases, with 4 bases remaining between them. CDR3 length equals 12 residues.